This T cell receptor beta chain was obtained from a study of identical twins. Broader study findings: Among out-of-frame alpha sequences shared by twins, low generation probability occurred in excess.

Healthy Caucasians supplied all donations. On this clonotype: Its antigen is as yet unknown.

TCRdb re-called the 5' RACE reads with MiXCR, one entry per CDR3 protein. The table includes around 650,000 distinct CDR3 sequences, less than 9% detected once. This CDR3 has 16 amino acids. V gave up 1 base and J gave up 2 bases; unmatched junction bases: 2. Looked up from germline, CDR1 is LGHNA and CDR2 is YNFKEQ. These data are also associated with another study on yellow fever vaccine responses in identical twins.

Sequencing was carried out using PBMCs. The V and J genes are TRBV4-2 and TRBJ2-1; 10 bases are a match to TRBD2. The sequence derives from a woman between 18 and 29 years old in good health. The CDR3, as DNA: TGTGCCAGCAGCCAAGCTACTAGCGGGGCCTACAATGAGCAGTTCTTC. Encoded protein: CASSQATSGAYNEQFF.